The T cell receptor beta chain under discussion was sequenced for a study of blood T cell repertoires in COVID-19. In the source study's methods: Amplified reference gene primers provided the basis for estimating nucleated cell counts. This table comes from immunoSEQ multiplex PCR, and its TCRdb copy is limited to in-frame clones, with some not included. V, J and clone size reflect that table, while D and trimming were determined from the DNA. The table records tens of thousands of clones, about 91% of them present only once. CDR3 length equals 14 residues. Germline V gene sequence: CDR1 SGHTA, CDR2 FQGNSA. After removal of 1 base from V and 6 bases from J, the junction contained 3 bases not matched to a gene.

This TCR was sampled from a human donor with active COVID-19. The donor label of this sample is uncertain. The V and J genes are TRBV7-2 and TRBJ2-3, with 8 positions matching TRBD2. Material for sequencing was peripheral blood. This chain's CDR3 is CASSLVRGRDTQYF. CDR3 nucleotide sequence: TGTGCCAGCAGCTTAGTCCGCGGGAGGGATACGCAGTATTTT.